This T cell receptor beta chain was sequenced in a study of blood T cell repertoires in COVID-19. In the original analysis: Estimates of nucleated cell counts were drawn from the amplification of reference gene primers. Method: immunoSEQ multiplex PCR; TCRdb's copy keeps in-frame clones and lacks some. From that table come the V and J calls and clone size; the DNA was used to work out D and trimming. Of tens of thousands of clones in the sample, roughly 86% were seen once. V lost 0 bases, J lost 0 bases, and 11 bases lay in between. The CDR3 is made up of 15 amino acids. Germline assignment: CDR1 GTSNPN and CDR2 SVGIG (reference sequence).

This receptor was obtained from a man aged 55 to 70 with acute or convalescent COVID-19. What was sequenced was peripheral blood. This sequence joins TRBV30 and TRBJ1-1; D is unclear. The DNA for the CDR3 is TGTGCCTGGAGTGTTAAGGGAGGCGTGAACACTGAAGCTTTCTTT. This sequence encodes CAWSVKGGVNTEAFF.